The 9 T cell receptor beta chains presented below share a single source sample, sequenced in a study of blood T cell repertoires in COVID-19. Data came from immunoSEQ multiplex PCR; TCRdb stores just in-frame clones and leaves some out. This sample has about 210,000 clones, with 92% found just once. Sequencing was carried out using peripheral blood. These TCRs come from a man aged 30 to 45 with acute or convalescent COVID-19.

Note on this clone: The sample has other DNA sequences that encode this CDR3 too. The chain links TRBV3-1 (or the pseudogene TRBV3-2) to TRBJ2-5; D remains ambiguous. Germline V gene lookup returns CDR1 LGHDT and CDR2 YNNKEL (reference sequence). The CDR3 is made up of 11 amino acids. V was pared by 3 bases and J by 4 bases, with 3 bases between. DNA of the CDR3: TGTGCCAGCAGCCAGCGAGAGACCCAGTACTTC. Protein product: CASSQRETQYF.

The V and J genes are TRBV10-1 and TRBJ2-7; D may be TRBD1 (6 bases). Germline values: CDR1 WNHNN, CDR2 SYGVQD (reference sequence). The CDR3 extends over 14 amino acids. Trimming left V 4 bases short and J 2 bases short, with 12 bases between. The CDR3: CASSGGHNPYEQYF. The CDR3 DNA is TGCGCCAGCAGTGGGGGACATAATCCCTACGAGCAGTACTTC.

V usage is TRBV2 and J usage is TRBJ1-1; D unclear. Between the trimmed V and J ends, which lost 10 bases and 1 base, there was a span of 22 bases. Germline V gives CDR1 SNHLY, CDR2 FYNNEI. This CDR3 spans 16 amino acids. For the CDR3, the DNA is TGTGCCAATAAATTCCAAGGGTGGAGCGGGAACACTGAAGCTTTCTTT. Translated: CANKFQGWSGNTEAFF. The variable domain in full, completed from reference TRBV2 and TRBJ1-1, reads EPEVTQTPSHQVTQMGQEVILRCVPISNHLYFYWYRQILGQKVEFLVSFYNNEISEKSEIFDDQFSVERPDGSNFTLKIRSTKLEDSAMYFCANKFQGWSGNTEAFFGQGTRLTVV.

The chain employs TRBV5-5 and TRBJ2-3, with TRBD2 matching over 8 bases. Per the germline V gene, CDR1 is SGHKS and CDR2 is YYEKEE (reference sequence). CDR3 length: 15 residues. After removal of 0 bases from V and 4 bases from J, the junction contained 4 bases not matched to a gene. The CDR3 loop is CASSLAGGVPDTQYF. In DNA, the CDR3 is TGTGCCAGCAGCTTGGCCGGGGGGGTGCCAGATACGCAGTATTTT.

V and J are TRBV19 and TRBJ1-1; 8 bases agree with TRBD1. Losses at the gene ends were 4 bases for V and 3 bases for J; bases not matched to a gene: 4. Germline CDR1 LNHDA, CDR2 SQIVND (reference sequence). The CDR3 totals 14 residues. In DNA form, the CDR3 reads TGTGCCAGTAGTACCGGGACAGGACACACTGAAGCTTTCTTT. Protein product: CASSTGTGHTEAFF.

V is TRBV2 and J is TRBJ1-6; no firm D call. The CDR3 is 14 amino acids. The V and J ends lost 3 bases and 6 bases respectively, with 9 bases between them. Per germline, CDR1 SNHLY and CDR2 FYNNEI. The DNA for the CDR3 is TGTGCCAGCAGTGATGTACTTTCTAATTCACCCCTCCACTTT. Residues: CASSDVLSNSPLHF.

For the CDR3, the DNA is TGTGCCAGCAGTAAACAGACTAACTATGGCTACACCTTC. It specifies CASSKQTNYGYTF. V usage is TRBV28 and J usage is TRBJ1-2; D not resolved. Looked up from germline, CDR1 is MDHEN and CDR2 is SYDVKM. CDR3 length: 13 residues. The germline V and J ends were trimmed by 5 bases and 0 bases, with 7 bases remaining between them.

V is TRBV6-5 and J is TRBJ2-7; D call uncertain. The ends were cut back, 10 bases at V and 3 bases at J, with 19 bases in the middle. CDR3 length: 14 residues. The germline V gene encodes CDR1 MNHEY and CDR2 SVGAGI. Here the CDR3 DNA reads TGTGCCACAAGACGCCACACTCAGGTCTACGAGCAGTACTTC. Its protein product is CATRRHTQVYEQYF.

The chain carries TRBV28 and TRBJ2-5; 12 bases match TRBD2. Losses at the gene ends were 4 bases for V and 5 bases for J; bases not matched to a gene: 8. Germline CDR1 and CDR2: MDHEN and SYDVKM. The CDR3 length is 16 residues. CDR3 coding DNA: TGTGCCAGCAGTTCACAGGGACTAGCGGGTCGGGAGACCCAGTACTTC. The encoded protein is CASSSQGLAGRETQYF.